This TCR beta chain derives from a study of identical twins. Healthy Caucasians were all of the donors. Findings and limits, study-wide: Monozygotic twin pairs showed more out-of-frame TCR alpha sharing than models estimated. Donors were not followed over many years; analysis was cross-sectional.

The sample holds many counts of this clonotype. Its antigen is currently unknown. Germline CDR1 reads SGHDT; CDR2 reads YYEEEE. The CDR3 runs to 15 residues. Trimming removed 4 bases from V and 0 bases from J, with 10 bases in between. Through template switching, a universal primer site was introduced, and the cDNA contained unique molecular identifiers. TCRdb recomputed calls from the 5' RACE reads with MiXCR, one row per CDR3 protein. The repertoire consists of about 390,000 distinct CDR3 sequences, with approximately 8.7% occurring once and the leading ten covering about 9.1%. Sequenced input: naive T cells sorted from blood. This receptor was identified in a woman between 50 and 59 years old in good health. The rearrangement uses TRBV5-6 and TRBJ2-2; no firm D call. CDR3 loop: CASSRLAPNTGELFF. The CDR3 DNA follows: TGTGCCAGCAGCCGGCTGGCCCCGAACACCGGGGAGCTGTTTTTT.